Listed below are T cell receptor beta chains from one sample, sequenced in a study of liver allograft versus peripheral blood T cells. From the reads, TCRdb called clonotypes with MiXCR, one entry per CDR3 protein. This sample has some 2,000 distinct CDR3 sequences; 15% occur once, and the top ten carry 8% to 9.5%. Receptors were obtained from a human patient who had a liver transplant. Part of the T cell pool may stem from the graft donor. Each CDR3 is given with its conserved first and last residue. A D gene is named only where the DNA matches it firmly. Clone size is not always given. Where it is, it says once, few, many or a class for expanded clones.

NA	medium-sized	TRBJ1-1	TRBV9	TGTGCCAGCAGCGTAGGGAACAGCAACACTGAAGCTTTCTTT	CASSVGNSNTEAFF
NA	medium-sized	TRBJ2-7	TRBV10-2	TGCGCCAGCAACCCGACAGAGACCTACGAGCAGTACTTC	CASNPTETYEQYF
NA	NA	TRBJ2-3	TRBV2	TGTGCCAGCAAACCCAGGCCAGATACGCAGTATTTT	CASKPRPDTQYF
NA	NA	TRBJ1-1	TRBV20-1	TGCAGTGCTAGTCAGGGTAGTAACACTGAAGCTTTCTTT	CSASQGSNTEAFF
NA	medium-sized	TRBJ1-2	TRBV19	TGTGCCAGTAGTATAATAGGGTCCTCCAACTATGGCTACACCTTC	CASSIIGSSNYGYTF
TRBD2	medium-sized	TRBJ2-1	TRBV5-4	TGTGCCAGCAGCTTGGGACTAGCGAATGAGCAGTTCTTC	CASSLGLANEQFF
NA	medium-sized	TRBJ1-6	TRBV7-2	TGTGCCAGCAGCTTAGTGGCAGGCCCTAGCTCCTATAATTCACCCCTCCACTTT	CASSLVAGPSSYNSPLHF
NA	medium-sized	TRBJ1-4	TRBV3-1	TGTGCCAGCAGTCAAGTCTTTTGGGGGGCCGATAATGAAAAACTGTTTTTT	CASSQVFWGADNEKLFF
TRBD1	medium-sized	TRBJ2-1	TRBV18	TGTGCCAGCTCACGGCCCGGGACAGGCCACAATGAGCAGTTCTTC	CASSRPGTGHNEQFF
TRBD1	medium-sized	TRBJ1-2	TRBV20-1	TGCAGTGCAAGAACAGGGGATAACTATGGCTACACCTTC	CSARTGDNYGYTF
NA	medium-sized	TRBJ1-4	TRBV2	TGTGCCAGCAGGAGGGGGTCCGGCGGTGAAAAACTGTTTTTT	CASRRGSGGEKLFF
NA	medium-sized	TRBJ1-5	TRBV20-1	TGCAGTGCGGCGCACCAACTTGTCAATCAGCCCCAGCATTTT	CSAAHQLVNQPQHF
TRBD2	large	TRBJ2-7	TRBV6-1	TGTGTTAGCGGGTGGGGAGCGGGGGTCTACGAGCAGTACTTC	CVSGWGAGVYEQYF
NA	medium-sized	TRBJ1-1	TRBV3-2	TGTGCCAGCATAAGGGGCAATGAAGCTTTCTTT	CASIRGNEAFF
TRBD1	medium-sized	TRBJ2-1	TRBV19	TGTGCCAGTGCTGGGGGGACAGGGCTTTGGAATGAGCAGTTCTTC	CASAGGTGLWNEQFF
TRBD1	large	TRBJ1-2	TRBV27	TGTGCCAGCAGTTTCGAGACAGGGGGCCGCTATGGCTACACCTTC	CASSFETGGRYGYTF
NA	NA	TRBJ1-1	TRBV27	TGTGCCAGCAGTCCCTCGGGGGTGAACACTGAAGCTTTCTTT	CASSPSGVNTEAFF
NA	medium-sized	TRBJ1-1	TRBV5-6	TGTGCCAGCAGCGTCGTAACTGGGGGTGAAGCTTTCTTT	CASSVVTGGEAFF
NA	medium-sized	TRBJ1-1	TRBV7-9	TGTGCCAGCAGCCAACAGGTGAACACTGAAGCTTTCTTT	CASSQQVNTEAFF
TRBD2	medium-sized	TRBJ2-1	TRBV3-1	TGTGCCAGCAGCCAACTCGGGGGGGGTGAGCAGTTCTTC	CASSQLGGGEQFF
NA	few	TRBJ2-1	TRBV5-1	TGCGCCAGCAGTCAAGAAGCTCCCGGACTTATCTACAATGAGCAGTTCTTC	CASSQEAPGLIYNEQFF
TRBD2	few	TRBJ2-5	TRBV20-1	TGCAGTGCTGGGGCAAGGGGAGGGCAAGAGACCCAGTACTTC	CSAGARGGQETQYF
TRBD1	medium-sized	TRBJ2-2	TRBV20-1	TGCAGTGCTCCCGGGACAGCGAACACCGGGGAGCTGTTTTTT	CSAPGTANTGELFF
NA	few	TRBJ2-7	TRBV7-9	TGTGCCAGCAGCTTCTCCTACGAGCAGTACTTC	CASSFSYEQYF
NA	NA	TRBJ1-2	TRBV6-1	TGTGCCAGCAGTACCCGGGACGGAGGCTACACCTTC	CASSTRDGGYTF
NA	medium-sized	TRBJ2-2	TRBV7-9	TGTGCCAGCAGCTTCCGAGCTGACACCGGGGAGCTGTTTTTT	CASSFRADTGELFF
NA	medium-sized	TRBJ1-1	TRBV18	TGTGCCAGCTCACCATGGGGCGCTGAAGCTTTCTTT	CASSPWGAEAFF
NA	many	TRBJ2-1	TRBV3-1	TGTGCCAGCAGCCAAGGGGACGTCTCCTACAATGAGCAGTTCTTC	CASSQGDVSYNEQFF
TRBD1	medium-sized	TRBJ1-1	TRBV20-1	TGCAGTGCTTACGACAGGGGCGGAGAAACTGAAGCTTTCTTT	CSAYDRGGETEAFF
TRBD1	large	TRBJ1-3	TRBV12-5	TGTGCTAGTGGTACGACGACAGGGTTTTCTGGAAACACCATATATTTT	CASGTTTGFSGNTIYF
TRBD1	medium-sized	TRBJ1-1	TRBV6-5	TGTGCCAGCAGCTGGACAGGGAACACTGAAGCTTTCTTT	CASSWTGNTEAFF
TRBD1	medium-sized	TRBJ1-1	TRBV19	TGTGCCAGTAGTGCCTGGACAGGGAGGGGGAACACTGAAGCTTTCTTT	CASSAWTGRGNTEAFF
NA	medium-sized	TRBJ1-6	TRBV5-4	TGTGCCAGCAGCTTGGTGATTCGGCGGGGAACCCATTCACCCCTCCACTTT	CASSLVIRRGTHSPLHF
NA	medium-sized	TRBJ1-5	TRBV6-1	TGTGCCAGCAGCGACCAAATGAGGGGCAATCAGCCCCAGCATTTT	CASSDQMRGNQPQHF
NA	large	TRBJ1-2	TRBV18	TGTGCCAGCTCAAACACAGCCTATGGCTACACCTTC	CASSNTAYGYTF
NA	medium-sized	TRBJ1-5	TRBV20-1	TGCAGTGCTAGGCAGGAGGGCTCACAGCCCCAGCATTTT	CSARQEGSQPQHF
NA	medium-sized	TRBJ2-6	TRBV20-1	TGCAGTGCTAGAGATAGCGCCGGGGCCAACGTCCTGACTTTC	CSARDSAGANVLTF
NA	large	TRBJ1-2	TRBV29-1	TGCAGCGTTGCGAGAGCCTATGGCTACACCTTC	CSVARAYGYTF
NA	few	TRBJ1-2	TRBV2	TGTGCCAGCAGTGAGGTCGGCTATGGCTACACCTTC	CASSEVGYGYTF
TRBD1	medium-sized	TRBJ1-4	TRBV15	TGTGCCACCTCACCGGGACAGTCAACTAATGAAAAACTGTTTTTT	CATSPGQSTNEKLFF
TRBD2	medium-sized	TRBJ2-1	TRBV12-3/TRBV12-4	TGTGCCAGCAGGGGACTAGCGGGGCTCTCCTACAATGAGCAGTTCTTC	CASRGLAGLSYNEQFF
NA	medium-sized	TRBJ1-5	TRBV12-3/TRBV12-4	TGTGCCAGCAGGGACAGTTATCGCAATCAGCCCCAGCATTTT	CASRDSYRNQPQHF
NA	medium-sized	TRBJ1-5	TRBV7-9	TGTGCCAGCAGCCCGGGAGGACAGCCCCAGCATTTT	CASSPGGQPQHF
NA	many	TRBJ1-1	TRBV5-5	TGTGCCAGCAGCTCCTACGCGACAGGCGAAGCTTTCTTT	CASSSYATGEAFF
NA	NA	TRBJ1-4	TRBV6-5	TGTGCCAGCAGTTTGCGGGGGACGGCCACTAATGAAAAACTGTTTTTT	CASSLRGTATNEKLFF
TRBD1	medium-sized	TRBJ2-1	TRBV11-2	TGTGCCAGCACCAATCGGGACAGGGGTTACAATGAGCAGTTCTTC	CASTNRDRGYNEQFF
NA	medium-sized	TRBJ1-3	TRBV20-1	TGCAGTGCCTCGACAGTAGGAAACACCATATATTTT	CSASTVGNTIYF
NA	medium-sized	TRBJ1-5	TRBV7-9	TGTGCCAGCAGCTTAGACAGCAATCAGCCCCAGCATTTT	CASSLDSNQPQHF
NA	medium-sized	TRBJ1-2	TRBV9	TGTGCCAGCAGCGTGGGCAAGGACTATGGCTACACCTTC	CASSVGKDYGYTF
TRBD1	NA	TRBJ1-5	TRBV29-1	TGCAGCGTTACGACAGGGGGCGCGGGCAATCAGCCCCAGCATTTT	CSVTTGGAGNQPQHF
TRBD1	large	TRBJ1-3	TRBV6-8	TGTGCCAGCAGTTTTGGGGACAGGTTCTCTGGAAACACCATATATTTT	CASSFGDRFSGNTIYF
NA	medium-sized	TRBJ2-2	TRBV24-1	TGTGCCACCAGCGACTCTGGGAGGGGGGATGCCGGGGAGCTGTTTTTT	CATSDSGRGDAGELFF
NA	once	TRBJ1-2	TRBV6-1	TGTGCCAGCAGTGACGGAGCCGGGGGCAGAGGCTACACCTTC	CASSDGAGGRGYTF
NA	few	TRBJ1-1	TRBV9	TGTGCCAGCAGCGGGAGGAGGAATGAAGCTTTCTTT	CASSGRRNEAFF